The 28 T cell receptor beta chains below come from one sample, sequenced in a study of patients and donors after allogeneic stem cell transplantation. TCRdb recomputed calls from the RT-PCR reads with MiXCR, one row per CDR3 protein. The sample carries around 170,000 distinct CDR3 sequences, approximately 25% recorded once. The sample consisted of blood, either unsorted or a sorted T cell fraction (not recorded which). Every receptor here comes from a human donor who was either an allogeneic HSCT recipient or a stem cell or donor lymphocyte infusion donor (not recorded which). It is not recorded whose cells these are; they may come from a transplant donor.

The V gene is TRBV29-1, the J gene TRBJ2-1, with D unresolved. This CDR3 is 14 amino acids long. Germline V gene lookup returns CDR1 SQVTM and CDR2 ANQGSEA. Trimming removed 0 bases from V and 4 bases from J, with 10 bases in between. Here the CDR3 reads CSVEDESVYNEQFF. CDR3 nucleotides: TGCAGCGTTGAAGACGAGTCAGTTTACAATGAGCAGTTCTTC.

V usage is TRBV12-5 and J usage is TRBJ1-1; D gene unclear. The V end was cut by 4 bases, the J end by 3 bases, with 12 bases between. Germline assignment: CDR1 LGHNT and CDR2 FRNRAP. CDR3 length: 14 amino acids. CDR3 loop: CASGSLSGDTEAFF. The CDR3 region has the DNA TGTGCTAGTGGTTCCCTAAGCGGGGACACTGAAGCTTTCTTT.

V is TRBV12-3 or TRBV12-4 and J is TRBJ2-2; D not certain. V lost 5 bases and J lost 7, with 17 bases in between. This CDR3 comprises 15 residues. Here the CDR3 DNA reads TGTGCCAGCAGTCCTCCGACTCAGTCCAGCGGGGAGCTGTTTTTT. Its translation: CASSPPTQSSGELFF.

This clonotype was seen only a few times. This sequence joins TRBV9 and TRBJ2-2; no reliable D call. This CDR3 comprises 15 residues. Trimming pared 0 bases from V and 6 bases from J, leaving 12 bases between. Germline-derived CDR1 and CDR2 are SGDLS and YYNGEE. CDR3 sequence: CASSVGGLISGELFF. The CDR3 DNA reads TGTGCCAGCAGCGTAGGTGGTCTAATCTCCGGGGAGCTGTTTTTT.

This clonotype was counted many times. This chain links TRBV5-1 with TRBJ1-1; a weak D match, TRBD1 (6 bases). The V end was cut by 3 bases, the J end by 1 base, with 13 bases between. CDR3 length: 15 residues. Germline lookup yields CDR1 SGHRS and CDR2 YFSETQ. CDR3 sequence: CASSSPGHPNTEAFF. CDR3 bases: TGCGCCAGCAGCTCGCCGGGACACCCGAACACTGAAGCTTTCTTT.

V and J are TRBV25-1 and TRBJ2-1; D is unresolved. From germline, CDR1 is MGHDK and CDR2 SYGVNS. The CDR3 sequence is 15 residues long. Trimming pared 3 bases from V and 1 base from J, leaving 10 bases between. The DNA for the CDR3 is TGTGCCAGCAGTGAGTCGAGGATTTCCTACAATGAGCAGTTCTTC. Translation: CASSESRISYNEQFF.

The CDR3 nucleotides read TGTGCCACCAGTGGCGAGGACGGCTTGACCTACAATGAGCAGTTCTTC. Protein product: CATSGEDGLTYNEQFF. V is TRBV24-1 and J is TRBJ2-1; D gene unclear. Per the germline V gene, CDR1 is KGHDR and CDR2 is SFDVKD. The ends were cut back, 5 bases at V and 2 bases at J, with 15 bases in the middle. The CDR3 spans 16 residues.

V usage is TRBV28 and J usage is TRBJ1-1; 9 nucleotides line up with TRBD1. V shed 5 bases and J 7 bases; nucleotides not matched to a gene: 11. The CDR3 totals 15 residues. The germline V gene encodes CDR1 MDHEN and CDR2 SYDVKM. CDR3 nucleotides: TGTGCCAGCAGTAGCTCCGGGACAGGGATGTATGAAGCTTTCTTT. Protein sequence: CASSSSGTGMYEAFF. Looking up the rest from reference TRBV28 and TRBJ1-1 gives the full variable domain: DVKVTQSSRYLVKRTGEKVFLECVQDMDHENMFWYRQDPGLGLRLIYFSYDVKMKEKGDIPEGYSVSREKKERFSLILESASTNQTSMYLCASSSSGTGMYEAFFGQGTRLTVV.

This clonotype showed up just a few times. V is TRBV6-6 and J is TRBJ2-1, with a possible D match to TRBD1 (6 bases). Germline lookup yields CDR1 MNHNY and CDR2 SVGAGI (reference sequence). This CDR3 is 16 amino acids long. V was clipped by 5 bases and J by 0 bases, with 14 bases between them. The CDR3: CASSHSGVHSYNEQFF. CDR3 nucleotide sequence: TGTGCCAGCAGTCATTCAGGGGTTCACTCCTACAATGAGCAGTTCTTC.

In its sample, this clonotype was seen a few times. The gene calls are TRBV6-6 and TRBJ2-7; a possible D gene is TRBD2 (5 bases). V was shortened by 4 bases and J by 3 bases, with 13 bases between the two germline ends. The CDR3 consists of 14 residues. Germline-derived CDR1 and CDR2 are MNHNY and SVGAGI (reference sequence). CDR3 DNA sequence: TGTGCCAGCAGTTTTGGAGGAGGCTTCTACGAGCAGTACTTC. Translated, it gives CASSFGGGFYEQYF.

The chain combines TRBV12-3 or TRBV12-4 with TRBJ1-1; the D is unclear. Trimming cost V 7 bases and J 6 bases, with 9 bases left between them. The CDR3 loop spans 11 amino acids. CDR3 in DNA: TGTGCCAGCAAACGTAGAGCTGAAGCTTTCTTT. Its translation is CASKRRAEAFF.

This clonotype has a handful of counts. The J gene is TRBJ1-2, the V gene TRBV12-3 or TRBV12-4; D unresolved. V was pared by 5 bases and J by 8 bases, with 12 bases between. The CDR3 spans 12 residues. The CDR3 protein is CASSPGNGGYTF. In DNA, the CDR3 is TGTGCCAGCAGTCCGGGAAATGGAGGCTACACCTTC.

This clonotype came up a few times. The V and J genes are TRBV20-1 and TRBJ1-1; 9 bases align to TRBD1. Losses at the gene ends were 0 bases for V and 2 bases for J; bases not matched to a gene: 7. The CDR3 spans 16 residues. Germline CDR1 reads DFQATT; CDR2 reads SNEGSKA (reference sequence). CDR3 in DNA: TGCAGTGCTAGAGATCCGACAGGGGGGGTTAACACTGAAGCTTTCTTT. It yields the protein CSARDPTGGVNTEAFF.

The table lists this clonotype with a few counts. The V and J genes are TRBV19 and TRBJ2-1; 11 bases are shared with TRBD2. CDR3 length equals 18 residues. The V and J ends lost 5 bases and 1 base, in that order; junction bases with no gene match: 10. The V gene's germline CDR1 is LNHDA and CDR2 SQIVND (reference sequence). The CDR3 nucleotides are TGTGCCAGTAGTCGTACACGGCTAGCGGGAGGTTCCTACAATGAGCAGTTCTTC. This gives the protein CASSRTRLAGGSYNEQFF.

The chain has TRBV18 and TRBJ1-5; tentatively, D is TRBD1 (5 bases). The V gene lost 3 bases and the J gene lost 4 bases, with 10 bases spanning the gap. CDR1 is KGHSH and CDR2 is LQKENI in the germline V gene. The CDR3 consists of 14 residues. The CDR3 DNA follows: TGTGCCAGCTCACCCGACAGTGGAAATCAGCCCCAGCATTTT. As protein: CASSPDSGNQPQHF.

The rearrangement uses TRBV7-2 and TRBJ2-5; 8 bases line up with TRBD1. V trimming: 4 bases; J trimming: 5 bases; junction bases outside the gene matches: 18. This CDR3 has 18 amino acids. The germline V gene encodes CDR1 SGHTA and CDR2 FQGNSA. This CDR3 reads CASSSISTQTGVGETQYF. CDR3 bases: TGTGCCAGCAGCTCCATAAGCACCCAGACAGGGGTGGGGGAGACCCAGTACTTC.

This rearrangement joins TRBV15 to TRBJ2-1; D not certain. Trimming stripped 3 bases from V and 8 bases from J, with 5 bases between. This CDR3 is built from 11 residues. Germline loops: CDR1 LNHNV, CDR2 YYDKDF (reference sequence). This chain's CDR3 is CATSRKDEQFF. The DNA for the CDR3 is TGTGCCACCAGCAGGAAGGATGAGCAGTTCTTC. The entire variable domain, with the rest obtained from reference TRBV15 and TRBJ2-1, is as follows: DAMVIQNPRYQVTQFGKPVTLSCSQTLNHNVMYWYQQKSSQAPKLLFHYYDKDFNNEADTPDNFQSRRPNTSFCFLDIRSPGLGDTAMYLCATSRKDEQFFGPGTRLTVL.

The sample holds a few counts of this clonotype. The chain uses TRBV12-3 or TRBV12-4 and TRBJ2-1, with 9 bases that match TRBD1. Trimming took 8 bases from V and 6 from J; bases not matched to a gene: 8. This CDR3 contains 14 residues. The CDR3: CASGLTGGFNEQFF. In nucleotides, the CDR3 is TGTGCCAGCGGGTTGACAGGGGGTTTCAATGAGCAGTTCTTC.

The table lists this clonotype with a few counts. The DNA of the CDR3 is TGCAGCGTCCTCCGGGACACGTCCTACGAGCAGTACTTC. Protein: CSVLRDTSYEQYF. The chain joins TRBV29-1 to TRBJ2-7; D is possibly TRBD1 (6 bases). CDR1 and CDR2 from the germline V gene are SQVTM and ANQGSEA. The CDR3 extends over 13 amino acids. Trimming removed 6 bases from V and 1 base from J, with 13 bases in between.

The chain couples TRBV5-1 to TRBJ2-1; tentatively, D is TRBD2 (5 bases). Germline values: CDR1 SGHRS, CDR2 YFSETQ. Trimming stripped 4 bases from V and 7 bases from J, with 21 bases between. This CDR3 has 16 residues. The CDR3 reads CASSIVPSPSGNEQFF. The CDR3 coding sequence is TGCGCCAGCAGCATTGTTCCTAGTCCCTCGGGGAATGAGCAGTTCTTC.

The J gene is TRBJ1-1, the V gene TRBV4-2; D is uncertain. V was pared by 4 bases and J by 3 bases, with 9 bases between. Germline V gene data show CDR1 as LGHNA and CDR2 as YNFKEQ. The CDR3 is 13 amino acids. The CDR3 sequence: CASSPVVDTEAFF. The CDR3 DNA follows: TGTGCCAGCAGCCCCGTGGTGGACACTGAAGCTTTCTTT.

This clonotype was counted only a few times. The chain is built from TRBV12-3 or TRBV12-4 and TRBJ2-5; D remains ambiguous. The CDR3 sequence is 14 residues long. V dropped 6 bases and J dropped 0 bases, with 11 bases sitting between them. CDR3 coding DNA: TGTGCCAGCAGATCGAGACAAAACCAAGAGACCCAGTACTTC. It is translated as CASRSRQNQETQYF.

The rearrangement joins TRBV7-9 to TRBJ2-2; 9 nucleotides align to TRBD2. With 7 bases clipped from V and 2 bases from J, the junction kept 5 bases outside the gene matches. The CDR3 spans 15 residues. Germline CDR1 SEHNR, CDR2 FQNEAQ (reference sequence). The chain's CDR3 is CASIIAGDNTGELFF. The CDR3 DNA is TGTGCCAGCATTATAGCGGGGGATAACACCGGGGAGCTGTTTTTT.

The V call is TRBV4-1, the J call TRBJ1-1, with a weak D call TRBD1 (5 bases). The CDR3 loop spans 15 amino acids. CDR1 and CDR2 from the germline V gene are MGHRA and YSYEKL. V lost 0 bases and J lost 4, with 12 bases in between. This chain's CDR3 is CASSQDSRGFTEAFF. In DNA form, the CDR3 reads TGCGCCAGCAGCCAAGATTCTCGGGGCTTCACTGAAGCTTTCTTT.

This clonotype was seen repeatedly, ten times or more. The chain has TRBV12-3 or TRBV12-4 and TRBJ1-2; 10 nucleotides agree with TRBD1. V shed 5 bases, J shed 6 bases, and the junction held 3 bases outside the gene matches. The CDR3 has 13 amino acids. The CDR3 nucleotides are TGTGCCAGCAGTAGACAGGGGGCAGATGGCTACACCTTC. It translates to CASSRQGADGYTF.

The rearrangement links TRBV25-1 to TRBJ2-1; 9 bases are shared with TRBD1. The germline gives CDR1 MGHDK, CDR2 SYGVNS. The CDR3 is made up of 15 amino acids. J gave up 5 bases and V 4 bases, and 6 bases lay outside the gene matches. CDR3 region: CASSVRDRAHNEQFF. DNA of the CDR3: TGTGCCAGCAGTGTCCGGGACAGGGCCCACAATGAGCAGTTCTTC.

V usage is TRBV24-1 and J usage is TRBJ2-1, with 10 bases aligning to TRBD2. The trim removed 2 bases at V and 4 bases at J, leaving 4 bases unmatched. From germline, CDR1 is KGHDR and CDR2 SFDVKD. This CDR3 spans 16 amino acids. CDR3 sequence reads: CATSDSPSGGYNEQFF. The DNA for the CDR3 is TGTGCCACCAGTGATTCGCCTAGCGGGGGTTACAATGAGCAGTTCTTC.

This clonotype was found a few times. In DNA form, the CDR3 reads TGTGCCAGCAGTTTAGTAGTTCAAGAGACCCAGTACTTC. This gives the protein CASSLVVQETQYF. The chain uses TRBV12-3 or TRBV12-4 and TRBJ2-5; D uncertain. Trimming took 1 base from V and 2 from J, leaving 5 bases between them. The CDR3 covers 13 residues.